Listed here are 19 T cell receptor beta chains from one sample, sequenced in a study of blood T cells in healthy people across ages. The second PCR ran roughly 6 to 12 cycles with a sample-barcoded 5' primer and J-beta primers. A single record per CDR3 protein comes from TCRdb applying MiXCR to the 5' RACE reads. The table has approximately 1,000,000 distinct CDR3 sequences, under 55% seen once. Sequencing used blood. The receptors stem from a woman in her sixties or seventies in good health.

CDR3 nucleotide sequence: TGCAGCGTTGAAGGCGAGACTAGCGGGAGTCCAGATACGCAGTATTTT. This sequence encodes CSVEGETSGSPDTQYF. This chain links TRBV29-1 with TRBJ2-3, with 12 positions matching TRBD2. The V gene's germline CDR1 is SQVTM and CDR2 ANQGSEA. CDR3 size: 16 residues. V dropped 1 base and J dropped 4; count of bases not matched to a gene: 6.

This chain joins TRBV20-1 and TRBJ2-1; 9 nucleotides line up with TRBD2. Germline trimming cut 6 bases from V and 10 bases from J; bases unmatched to any gene: 13. The CDR3 length is 14 residues. Germline V lookup: CDR1 DFQATT, CDR2 SNEGSKA (reference sequence). CDR3 bases: TGCAGTGCACCGCTTAGCGGGAGAACACACGAGCAGTTCTTC. Encoded protein: CSAPLSGRTHEQFF.

This clonotype was observed a handful of times. The chain combines TRBV3-1 with TRBJ2-1, with D perhaps matching TRBD2 (6 bases). The CDR3 runs to 16 residues. Germline-derived CDR1 and CDR2 are LGHDT and YNNKEL (reference sequence). V lost 0 bases, J lost 2 bases, and 11 bases lay in between. CDR3 coding DNA: TGTGCCAGCAGCCAAGAATCGAGGGAGGCCTACAATGAGCAGTTCTTC. Translating it yields CASSQESREAYNEQFF.

V usage is TRBV10-3 and J usage is TRBJ2-3; 7 bases are a match to TRBD1. With 6 bases clipped from V and 5 bases from J, the junction kept 8 bases outside the gene matches. This CDR3 contains 14 residues. Germline assignment: CDR1 ENHRY and CDR2 SYGVKD. This CDR3 reads CAISLGQAGDTQYF. CDR3 DNA: TGTGCCATCAGCCTCGGACAGGCCGGAGATACGCAGTATTTT.

This clonotype turned up a few times. The chain recombines TRBV6-4 with TRBJ1-1; tentative D call: TRBD1 (5 bases). The CDR3 length is 14 residues. The germline V and J ends were trimmed by 5 bases and 5 bases, with 15 bases remaining between them. Germline CDR1 and CDR2: MRHNA and SNTAGT. In nucleotides, the CDR3 is TGTGCCAGCAGTCCGGAGACGGGGGGGACTGAAGCTTTCTTT. It yields the protein CASSPETGGTEAFF.

Concerning this clonotype: This clone may be a read error of a much larger clone one base away. V gene TRBV20-1 combines with J gene TRBJ2-5, with 9 bases that match TRBD2. The CDR3 length is 17 residues. V shed 2 bases, J shed 3 bases, and the junction held 13 bases outside the gene matches. The germline V gene encodes CDR1 DFQATT and CDR2 SNEGSKA (reference sequence). DNA of the CDR3: TGCAGTGCTAGAACCAAGAGTAGCGGGAGAGGAAAAGAGACCCAGTACTTC. Its protein is CSARTKSSGRGKETQYF.

V and J are TRBV11-2 and TRBJ1-5; D call uncertain. The CDR3 totals 14 residues. CDR1 and CDR2 (germline): SGHAT, FQNNGV. V gave up 1 base and J gave up 6 bases, with 10 bases separating them. DNA of the CDR3: TGTGCCAGCAGCTTAGTGGGAGGGTCTCAGCCCCAGCATTTT. Protein: CASSLVGGSQPQHF.

The chain uses TRBV18 and TRBJ2-1; tentatively, D is TRBD2 (5 bases). This CDR3 has 15 residues. Germline V gene lookup returns CDR1 KGHSH and CDR2 LQKENI. Trimming shortened V by 2 bases and J by 2 bases, and 10 bases separated the two germline ends. This chain's CDR3 is CASSPTRGPYNEQFF. The CDR3 DNA follows: TGTGCCAGCTCACCAACCCGAGGGCCCTACAATGAGCAGTTCTTC.

This clonotype has a count of ten or more. The chain's CDR3 is CASSQDLRAAISEKLFF. CDR3 nucleotide sequence: TGCGCCAGCAGCCAAGATCTCAGGGCGGCTATAAGTGAAAAACTGTTTTTT. V gene TRBV4-1 combines with J gene TRBJ1-4; D is perhaps TRBD1 (5 bases). V gave up 0 bases and J gave up 7 bases, with 18 bases separating them. This CDR3 has 17 amino acids. CDR1 is MGHRA, CDR2 YSYEKL, per germline.

J is TRBJ2-1 and V is TRBV6-4; 7 bases fit TRBD1. The CDR3 has 13 amino acids. V was clipped by 5 bases and J by 8 bases; unmatched bases: 6. Germline CDR1 and CDR2: MRHNA and SNTAGT. CDR3 in amino acids: CASSNDREDEQFF. The CDR3 DNA reads as TGTGCCAGCAGTAACGACAGGGAAGATGAGCAGTTCTTC.

This clonotype was seen more than once but under ten times. The CDR3 spells CASSIRTGGVADTQYF. The CDR3 DNA reads as TGTGCCAGCAGCATACGGACAGGGGGCGTCGCAGATACGCAGTATTTT. The chain links TRBV9 to TRBJ2-3; 11 bases map to TRBD1. J gave up 4 bases and V 4 bases, and 8 bases lay outside the gene matches. Germline V lookup: CDR1 SGDLS, CDR2 YYNGEE. This CDR3 is built from 16 residues.

V and J are TRBV7-3 and TRBJ2-1, with TRBD2 matching over 10 bases. CDR3 size: 17 residues. Germline V lookup: CDR1 SGHTA, CDR2 FQGTGA. Trimming at V came to 5 bases and at J to 7 bases, leaving 14 bases not matched to a gene. As DNA, the CDR3 is TGTGCCAGCAGCCCCTCCCCGTTGAGCGGGAGGGGTAATGAGCAGTTCTTC. Its protein is CASSPSPLSGRGNEQFF.

This clonotype has more than one count but fewer than ten. The V and J genes are TRBV7-3 and TRBJ2-5, with D tentatively TRBD1 (6 bases). CDR1 and CDR2 from the germline V gene are SGHTA and FQGTGA. Trimming shortened V by 5 bases and J by 3 bases, and 10 bases separated the two germline ends. The CDR3 is 13 residues long. CDR3 in amino acids: CASSVYREETQYF. The CDR3 DNA follows: TGTGCCAGCAGCGTATACAGGGAAGAGACCCAGTACTTC.

The chain recombines TRBV15 with TRBJ2-7; 9 nucleotides line up with TRBD2. The CDR3 has 15 residues. Losses at the gene ends were 0 bases for V and 2 bases for J; bases not matched to a gene: 2. Germline V lookup: CDR1 LNHNV, CDR2 YYDKDF (reference sequence). The CDR3 nucleotides read TGTGCCACCAGCAGAGATCCTAGCGGGGCCTACGAGCAGTACTTC. This sequence encodes CATSRDPSGAYEQYF.

The chain carries TRBV12-3 or TRBV12-4 and TRBJ2-7; D possibly uses TRBD1 or TRBD2 (5 bases each). V lost 9 bases and J 0 bases, leaving 15 bases between the germline ends. CDR3 size: 14 residues. CDR3 coding DNA: TGTGCCAGTACTACAGGACTGAGCTCCTACGAGCAGTACTTC. Translated: CASTTGLSSYEQYF.

The V call is TRBV7-8, the J call TRBJ2-3, with 13 nucleotides matching TRBD2. CDR3 length equals 19 residues. CDR1 SGHVS and CDR2 FQNEAQ come from the germline V gene. Unmatched junction bases numbered 17, after V lost 6 bases and J lost 5 bases. Here the CDR3 DNA reads TGTGCCAGCAGACCTACCCGACTAGCGGGAGGCTCAGGGGGAGATACGCAGTATTTT. It translates to CASRPTRLAGGSGGDTQYF. Looking up the rest from reference TRBV7-8 and TRBJ2-3 gives the full variable domain: GAGVSQSPRYKVAKRGQDVALRCDPISGHVSLFWYQQALGQGPEFLTYFQNEAQLDKSGLPSDRFFAERPEGSVSTLKIQRTQQEDSAVYLCASRPTRLAGGSGGDTQYFGPGTRLTVL.

This clonotype came up a few times. The J gene is TRBJ2-5, the V gene TRBV5-1, with D unclear. This CDR3 has 13 residues. Trimming took 2 bases from V and 2 from J, leaving 7 bases between them. Germline CDR1 is SGHRS and CDR2 is YFSETQ. The CDR3 region has the DNA TGCGCCAGCAGCTTCCAGCAACAAGAGACCCAGTACTTC. Translated: CASSFQQQETQYF.

V and J are TRBV6-6 and TRBJ2-3; the D gene is possibly TRBD2 (7 bases). With 5 bases removed from V and 3 bases from J, the gap between germline ends came to 18 bases. Germline V gene lookup returns CDR1 MNHNY and CDR2 SVGAGI (reference sequence). This CDR3 is 16 amino acids long. CDR3 in DNA: TGTGCCAGCAGTCTCCTCGGGGGGCTCGTGACAGATACGCAGTATTTT. The encoded protein is CASSLLGGLVTDTQYF.

V and J are TRBV6-6 and TRBJ1-5, with 7 positions matching TRBD1. Germline V gives CDR1 MNHNY, CDR2 SVGAGI (reference sequence). CDR3 length equals 15 residues. V lost 7 bases to trimming and J lost 6 bases; unmatched junction nucleotides: 12. Written as DNA, the CDR3 is TGTGCCAGCACGGGCGAGGGGGCGCAGATTCAGCCCCAGCATTTT. Translation gives CASTGEGAQIQPQHF.